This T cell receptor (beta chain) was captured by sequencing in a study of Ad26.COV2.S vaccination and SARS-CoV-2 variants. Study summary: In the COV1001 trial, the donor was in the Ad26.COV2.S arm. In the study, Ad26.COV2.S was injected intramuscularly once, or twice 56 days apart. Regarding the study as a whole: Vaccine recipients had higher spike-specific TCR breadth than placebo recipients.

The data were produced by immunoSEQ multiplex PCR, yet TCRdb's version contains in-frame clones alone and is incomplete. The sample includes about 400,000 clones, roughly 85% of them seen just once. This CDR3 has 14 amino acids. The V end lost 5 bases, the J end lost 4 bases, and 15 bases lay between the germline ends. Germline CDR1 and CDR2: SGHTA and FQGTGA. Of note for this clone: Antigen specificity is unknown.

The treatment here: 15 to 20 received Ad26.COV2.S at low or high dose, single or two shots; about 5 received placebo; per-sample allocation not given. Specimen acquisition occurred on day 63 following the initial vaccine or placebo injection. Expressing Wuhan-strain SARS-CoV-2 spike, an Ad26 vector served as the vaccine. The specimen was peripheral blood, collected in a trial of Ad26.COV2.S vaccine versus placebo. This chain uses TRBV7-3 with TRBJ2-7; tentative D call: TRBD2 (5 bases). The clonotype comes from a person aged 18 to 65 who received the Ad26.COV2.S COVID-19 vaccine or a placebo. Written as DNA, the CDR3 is TGTGCCAGCAGCCCCGGGGTGGGAGCTTACGAGCAGTACTTC. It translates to CASSPGVGAYEQYF.